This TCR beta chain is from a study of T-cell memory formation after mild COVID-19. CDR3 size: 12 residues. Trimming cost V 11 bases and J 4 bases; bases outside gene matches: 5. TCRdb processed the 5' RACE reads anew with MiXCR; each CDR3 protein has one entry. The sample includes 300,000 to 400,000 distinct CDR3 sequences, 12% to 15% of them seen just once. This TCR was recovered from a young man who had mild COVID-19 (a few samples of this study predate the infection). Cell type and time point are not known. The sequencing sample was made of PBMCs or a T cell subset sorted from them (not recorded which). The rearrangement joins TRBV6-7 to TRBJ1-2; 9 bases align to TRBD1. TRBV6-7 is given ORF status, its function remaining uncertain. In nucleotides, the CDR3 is TGTGCCGTCACAGGGGGCGGCTATGGCTACACCTTC. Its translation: CAVTGGGYGYTF.